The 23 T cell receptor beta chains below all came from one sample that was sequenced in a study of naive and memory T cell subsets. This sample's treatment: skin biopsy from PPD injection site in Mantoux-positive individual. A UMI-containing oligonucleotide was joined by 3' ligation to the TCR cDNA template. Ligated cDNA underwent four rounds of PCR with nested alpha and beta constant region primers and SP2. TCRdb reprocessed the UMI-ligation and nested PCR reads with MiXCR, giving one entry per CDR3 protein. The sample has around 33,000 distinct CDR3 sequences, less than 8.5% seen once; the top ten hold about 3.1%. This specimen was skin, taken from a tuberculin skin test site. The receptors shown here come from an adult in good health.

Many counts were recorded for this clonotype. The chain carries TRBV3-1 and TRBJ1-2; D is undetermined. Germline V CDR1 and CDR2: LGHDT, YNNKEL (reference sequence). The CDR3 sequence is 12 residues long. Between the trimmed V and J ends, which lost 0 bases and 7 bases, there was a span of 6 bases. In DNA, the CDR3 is TGTGCCAGCAGCCAAGAAATGGGTGGCTACACCTTC. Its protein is CASSQEMGGYTF.

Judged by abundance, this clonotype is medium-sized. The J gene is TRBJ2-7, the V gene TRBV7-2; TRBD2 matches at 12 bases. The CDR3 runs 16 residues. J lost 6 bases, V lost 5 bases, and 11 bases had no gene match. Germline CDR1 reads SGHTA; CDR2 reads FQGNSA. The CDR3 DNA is TGTGCCAGCAGCCCCACTAGCGGGGGGACCCTCTCCGAGCAGTACTTC. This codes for CASSPTSGGTLSEQYF.

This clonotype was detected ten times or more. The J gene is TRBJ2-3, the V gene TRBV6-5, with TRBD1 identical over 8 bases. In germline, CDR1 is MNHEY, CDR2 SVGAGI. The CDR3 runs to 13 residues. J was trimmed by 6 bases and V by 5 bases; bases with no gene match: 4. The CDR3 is CASSQGAWDTQYF. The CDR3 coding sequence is TGTGCCAGCAGTCAGGGGGCGTGGGATACGCAGTATTTT.

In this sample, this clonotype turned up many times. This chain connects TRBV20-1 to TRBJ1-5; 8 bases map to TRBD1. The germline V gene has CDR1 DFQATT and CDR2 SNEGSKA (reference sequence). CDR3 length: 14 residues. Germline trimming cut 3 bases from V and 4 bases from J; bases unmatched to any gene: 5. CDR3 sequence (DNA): TGCAGTGCTAGCGTGACAGGGGCGAATCAGCCCCAGCATTTT. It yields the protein CSASVTGANQPQHF.

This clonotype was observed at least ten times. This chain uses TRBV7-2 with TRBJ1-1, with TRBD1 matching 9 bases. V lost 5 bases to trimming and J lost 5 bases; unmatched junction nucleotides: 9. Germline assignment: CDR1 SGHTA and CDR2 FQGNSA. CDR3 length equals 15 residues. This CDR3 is CASSRRTGESTEAFF. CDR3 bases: TGTGCCAGCAGCAGGAGGACAGGGGAATCGACTGAAGCTTTCTTT.

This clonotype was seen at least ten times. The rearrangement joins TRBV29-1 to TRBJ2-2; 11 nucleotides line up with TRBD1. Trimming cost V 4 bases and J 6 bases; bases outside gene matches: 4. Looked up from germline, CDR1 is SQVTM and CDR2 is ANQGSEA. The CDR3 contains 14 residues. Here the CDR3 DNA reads TGCAGCGTTGTGGGACAGGGGGGTCCCGGGGAGCTGTTTTTT. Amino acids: CSVVGQGGPGELFF.

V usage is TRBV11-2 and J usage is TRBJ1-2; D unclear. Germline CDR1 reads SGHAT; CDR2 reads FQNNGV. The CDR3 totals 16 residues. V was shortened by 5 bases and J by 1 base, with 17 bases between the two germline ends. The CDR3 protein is CASSPEGTWGNYGYTF. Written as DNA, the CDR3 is TGTGCCAGCAGCCCAGAAGGTACATGGGGTAACTATGGCTACACCTTC.

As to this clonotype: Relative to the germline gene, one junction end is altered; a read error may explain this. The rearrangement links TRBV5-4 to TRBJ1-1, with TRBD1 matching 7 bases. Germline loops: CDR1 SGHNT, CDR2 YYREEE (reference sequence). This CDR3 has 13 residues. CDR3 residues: CASKEGAGTKAFF. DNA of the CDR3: TGTGCCAGCAAAGAGGGGGCTGGCACTAAAGCTTTCTTT.

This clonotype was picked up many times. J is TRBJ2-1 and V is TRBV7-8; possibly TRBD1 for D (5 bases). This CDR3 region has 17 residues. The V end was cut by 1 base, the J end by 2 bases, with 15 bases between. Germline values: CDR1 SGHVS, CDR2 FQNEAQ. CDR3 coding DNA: TGTGCCAGCAGCTTAGGAGTAGGAGAACAGGCCTACAATGAGCAGTTCTTC. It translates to CASSLGVGEQAYNEQFF.

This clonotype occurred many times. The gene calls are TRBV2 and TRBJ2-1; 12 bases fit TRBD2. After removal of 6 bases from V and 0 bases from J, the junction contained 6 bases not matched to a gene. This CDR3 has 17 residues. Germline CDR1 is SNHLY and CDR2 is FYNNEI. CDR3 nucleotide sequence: TGTGCCAGCAGCTGGACTAGCGGGGCCGGCTCCTACAATGAGCAGTTCTTC. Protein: CASSWTSGAGSYNEQFF.

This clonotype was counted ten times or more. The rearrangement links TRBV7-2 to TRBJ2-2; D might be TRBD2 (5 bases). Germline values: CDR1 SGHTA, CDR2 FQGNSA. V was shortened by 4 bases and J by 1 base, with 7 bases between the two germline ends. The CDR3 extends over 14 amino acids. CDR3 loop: CASSSGVNTGELFF. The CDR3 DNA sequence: TGTGCCAGCAGCTCCGGGGTGAACACCGGGGAGCTGTTTTTT.

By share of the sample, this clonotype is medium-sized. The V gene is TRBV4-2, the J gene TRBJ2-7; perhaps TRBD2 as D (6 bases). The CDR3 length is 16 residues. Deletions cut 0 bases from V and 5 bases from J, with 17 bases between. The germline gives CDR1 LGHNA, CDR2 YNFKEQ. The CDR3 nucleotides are TGTGCCAGCAGCCAAGATTCGGGGGTCCCCTCGGACGAGCAGTACTTC. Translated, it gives CASSQDSGVPSDEQYF.

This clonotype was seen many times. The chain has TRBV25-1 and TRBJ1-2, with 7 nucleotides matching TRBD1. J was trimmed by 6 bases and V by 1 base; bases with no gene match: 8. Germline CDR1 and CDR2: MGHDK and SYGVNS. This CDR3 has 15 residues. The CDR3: CASSESMGQPDGYTF. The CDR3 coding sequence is TGTGCCAGCAGTGAATCTATGGGACAGCCGGATGGCTACACCTTC.

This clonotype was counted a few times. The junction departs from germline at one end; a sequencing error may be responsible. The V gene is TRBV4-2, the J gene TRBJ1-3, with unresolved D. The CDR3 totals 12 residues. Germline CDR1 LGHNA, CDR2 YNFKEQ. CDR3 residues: CASRHSGNTIYF. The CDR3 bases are TGTGCCAGCCGCCACTCTGGAAACACCATATATTTT.

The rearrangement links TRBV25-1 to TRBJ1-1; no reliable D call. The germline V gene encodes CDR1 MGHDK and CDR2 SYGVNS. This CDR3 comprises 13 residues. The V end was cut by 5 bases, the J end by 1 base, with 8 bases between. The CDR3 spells CASSTVRNTEAFF. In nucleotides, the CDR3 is TGTGCCAGCAGTACCGTACGGAACACTGAAGCTTTCTTT.

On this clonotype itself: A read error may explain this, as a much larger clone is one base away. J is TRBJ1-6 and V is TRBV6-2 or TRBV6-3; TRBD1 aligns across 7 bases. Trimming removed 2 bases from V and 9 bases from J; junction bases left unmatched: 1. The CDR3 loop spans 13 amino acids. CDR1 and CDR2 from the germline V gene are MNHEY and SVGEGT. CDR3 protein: CASSYEGASPLHF. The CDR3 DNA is TGTGCCAGCAGTTACGAGGGGGCTTCACCCCTCCACTTT.

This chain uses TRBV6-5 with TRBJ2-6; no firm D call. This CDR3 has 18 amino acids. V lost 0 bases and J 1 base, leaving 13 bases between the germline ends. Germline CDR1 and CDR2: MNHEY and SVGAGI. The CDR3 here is CASSYSLPQASGANVLTF. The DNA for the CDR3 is TGTGCCAGCAGTTACTCGCTCCCCCAGGCGTCTGGGGCCAACGTCCTGACTTTC.

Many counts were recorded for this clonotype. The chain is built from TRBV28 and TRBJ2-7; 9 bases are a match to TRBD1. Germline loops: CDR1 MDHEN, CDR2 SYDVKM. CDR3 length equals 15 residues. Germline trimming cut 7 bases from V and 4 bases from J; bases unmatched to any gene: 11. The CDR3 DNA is TGTGCCAGCACCCTTAACAGGGGGCATGGATACGAGCAGTACTTC. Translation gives CASTLNRGHGYEQYF.

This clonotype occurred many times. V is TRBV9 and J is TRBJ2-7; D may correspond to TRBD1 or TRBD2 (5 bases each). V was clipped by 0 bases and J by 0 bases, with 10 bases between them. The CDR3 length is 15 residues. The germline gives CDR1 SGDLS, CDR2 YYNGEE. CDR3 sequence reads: CASSVGAGSSYEQYF. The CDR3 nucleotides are TGTGCCAGCAGCGTAGGGGCAGGGAGCTCCTACGAGCAGTACTTC.

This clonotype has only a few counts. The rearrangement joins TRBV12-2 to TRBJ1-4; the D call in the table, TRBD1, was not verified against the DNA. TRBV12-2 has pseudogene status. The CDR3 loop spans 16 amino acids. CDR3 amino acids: CASRARDRVTNEKLFF. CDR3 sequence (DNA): TGTGCAAGTCGCGCCAGAGACAGGGTAACTAATGAAAAACTGTTTTTT.

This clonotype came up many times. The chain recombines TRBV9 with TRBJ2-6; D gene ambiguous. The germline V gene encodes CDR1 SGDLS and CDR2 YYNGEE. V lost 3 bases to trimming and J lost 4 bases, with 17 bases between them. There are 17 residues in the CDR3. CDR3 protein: CASSADTEAAGANVLTF. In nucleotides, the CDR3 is TGTGCCAGCAGCGCAGATACTGAGGCCGCCGGGGCCAACGTCCTGACTTTC.

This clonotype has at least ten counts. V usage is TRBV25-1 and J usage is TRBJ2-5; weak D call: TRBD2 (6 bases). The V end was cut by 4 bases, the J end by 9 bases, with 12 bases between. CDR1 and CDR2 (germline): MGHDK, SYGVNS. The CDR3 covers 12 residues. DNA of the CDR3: TGTGCCAGCAGTGGAGGAGGGGCTGCCCAGTACTTC. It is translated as CASSGGGAAQYF.

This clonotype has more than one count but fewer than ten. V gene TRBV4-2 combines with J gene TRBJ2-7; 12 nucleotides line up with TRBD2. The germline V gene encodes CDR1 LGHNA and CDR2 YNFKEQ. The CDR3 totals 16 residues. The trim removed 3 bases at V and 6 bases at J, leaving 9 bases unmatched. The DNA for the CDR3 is TGTGCCAGCAGCCACGCCGGACTAGCGGGGACTCTCGAGCAGTACTTC. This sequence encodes CASSHAGLAGTLEQYF.